A single T cell receptor (beta chain) is shown here with its context. Some clones are missing from TCRdb's copy, which holds only in-frame ones; the method was immunoSEQ multiplex PCR. The profile shows over 400,000 clones, about 92% of them singletons. The source of the sample is a study of Ad26.COV2.S vaccination and SARS-CoV-2 variants. Across the study: Administration of Ad26.COV2.S was intramuscular, either once or twice 56 days apart.

The CDR3 totals 16 residues. Germline values: CDR1 PRHDT, CDR2 FYEKMQ (reference sequence). The ends lost 5 bases at V and 0 bases at J; junction bases unmatched: 7. Treatment meaning: about 20 received Ad26.COV2.S at low or high dose, single or two shots; about 5 received placebo; per-sample allocation not given. Specimen acquisition occurred on day 63 following the initial vaccine or placebo injection. This rearrangement joins TRBV13 to TRBJ2-1; 7 nucleotides line up with TRBD2. The starting material was peripheral blood, obtained in a trial of Ad26.COV2.S vaccine versus placebo. The clonotype was recovered from a person between 18 and 65 years old who received the Ad26.COV2.S COVID-19 vaccine or a placebo. DNA for the CDR3: TGTGCCAGCAGCCGTCGAGCGGGAATCTCCTACAATGAGCAGTTCTTC. Its protein is CASSRRAGISYNEQFF.